The 2 T cell receptor beta chains reported below all come from one sample, sequenced in a study of shared clonotypes between healthy human individuals (TCRdb year 2020). The library was produced with the immunoSEQ multiplex PCR assay. The source is immuneACCESS, and TCRdb retained only in-frame sequences with V and J called. Part of the clones is not carried over; for the studies checked, unresolved V genes explain less than half of this, and the remainder is unexplained. This sample holds about 800,000 clones; just over 95% were observed only once. Together, the top ten hold under 0.25% of the sample. CD8 naive samples consisted of CD45RO-negative cells that were positively selected for CCR7, yielding a CD45RA+CCR7+ population without TemRA cells. Sequenced: naive CD8+ T cells sorted from blood. The sample's cell subset or site label, in plain terms: CD45RA+CCR7+. The origin of the receptors is a man aged 25-45 years in good health.

This chain connects TRBV7-9 to TRBJ2-7, with unresolved D. The germline V gene encodes CDR1 SEHNR and CDR2 FQNEAQ (reference sequence). V was clipped by 3 bases and J by 5 bases, with 5 bases between them. The CDR3 extends over 11 amino acids. CDR3 DNA: TGTGCCAGCAGCTTCCCAGACGAGCAGTACTTC. This gives the protein CASSFPDEQYF.

This rearrangement joins TRBV4-3 to TRBJ2-3, with D possibly matching TRBD1 (5 bases). The germline V gene has CDR1 LGHNA and CDR2 YSLEER. V gave up 0 bases and J gave up 1 base, with 17 bases separating them. This CDR3 has 18 amino acids. The CDR3 DNA reads as TGCGCCAGCAGCCAAGATGGCCCTAGGCTAGGGGGCACAGATACGCAGTATTTT. As protein: CASSQDGPRLGGTDTQYF.